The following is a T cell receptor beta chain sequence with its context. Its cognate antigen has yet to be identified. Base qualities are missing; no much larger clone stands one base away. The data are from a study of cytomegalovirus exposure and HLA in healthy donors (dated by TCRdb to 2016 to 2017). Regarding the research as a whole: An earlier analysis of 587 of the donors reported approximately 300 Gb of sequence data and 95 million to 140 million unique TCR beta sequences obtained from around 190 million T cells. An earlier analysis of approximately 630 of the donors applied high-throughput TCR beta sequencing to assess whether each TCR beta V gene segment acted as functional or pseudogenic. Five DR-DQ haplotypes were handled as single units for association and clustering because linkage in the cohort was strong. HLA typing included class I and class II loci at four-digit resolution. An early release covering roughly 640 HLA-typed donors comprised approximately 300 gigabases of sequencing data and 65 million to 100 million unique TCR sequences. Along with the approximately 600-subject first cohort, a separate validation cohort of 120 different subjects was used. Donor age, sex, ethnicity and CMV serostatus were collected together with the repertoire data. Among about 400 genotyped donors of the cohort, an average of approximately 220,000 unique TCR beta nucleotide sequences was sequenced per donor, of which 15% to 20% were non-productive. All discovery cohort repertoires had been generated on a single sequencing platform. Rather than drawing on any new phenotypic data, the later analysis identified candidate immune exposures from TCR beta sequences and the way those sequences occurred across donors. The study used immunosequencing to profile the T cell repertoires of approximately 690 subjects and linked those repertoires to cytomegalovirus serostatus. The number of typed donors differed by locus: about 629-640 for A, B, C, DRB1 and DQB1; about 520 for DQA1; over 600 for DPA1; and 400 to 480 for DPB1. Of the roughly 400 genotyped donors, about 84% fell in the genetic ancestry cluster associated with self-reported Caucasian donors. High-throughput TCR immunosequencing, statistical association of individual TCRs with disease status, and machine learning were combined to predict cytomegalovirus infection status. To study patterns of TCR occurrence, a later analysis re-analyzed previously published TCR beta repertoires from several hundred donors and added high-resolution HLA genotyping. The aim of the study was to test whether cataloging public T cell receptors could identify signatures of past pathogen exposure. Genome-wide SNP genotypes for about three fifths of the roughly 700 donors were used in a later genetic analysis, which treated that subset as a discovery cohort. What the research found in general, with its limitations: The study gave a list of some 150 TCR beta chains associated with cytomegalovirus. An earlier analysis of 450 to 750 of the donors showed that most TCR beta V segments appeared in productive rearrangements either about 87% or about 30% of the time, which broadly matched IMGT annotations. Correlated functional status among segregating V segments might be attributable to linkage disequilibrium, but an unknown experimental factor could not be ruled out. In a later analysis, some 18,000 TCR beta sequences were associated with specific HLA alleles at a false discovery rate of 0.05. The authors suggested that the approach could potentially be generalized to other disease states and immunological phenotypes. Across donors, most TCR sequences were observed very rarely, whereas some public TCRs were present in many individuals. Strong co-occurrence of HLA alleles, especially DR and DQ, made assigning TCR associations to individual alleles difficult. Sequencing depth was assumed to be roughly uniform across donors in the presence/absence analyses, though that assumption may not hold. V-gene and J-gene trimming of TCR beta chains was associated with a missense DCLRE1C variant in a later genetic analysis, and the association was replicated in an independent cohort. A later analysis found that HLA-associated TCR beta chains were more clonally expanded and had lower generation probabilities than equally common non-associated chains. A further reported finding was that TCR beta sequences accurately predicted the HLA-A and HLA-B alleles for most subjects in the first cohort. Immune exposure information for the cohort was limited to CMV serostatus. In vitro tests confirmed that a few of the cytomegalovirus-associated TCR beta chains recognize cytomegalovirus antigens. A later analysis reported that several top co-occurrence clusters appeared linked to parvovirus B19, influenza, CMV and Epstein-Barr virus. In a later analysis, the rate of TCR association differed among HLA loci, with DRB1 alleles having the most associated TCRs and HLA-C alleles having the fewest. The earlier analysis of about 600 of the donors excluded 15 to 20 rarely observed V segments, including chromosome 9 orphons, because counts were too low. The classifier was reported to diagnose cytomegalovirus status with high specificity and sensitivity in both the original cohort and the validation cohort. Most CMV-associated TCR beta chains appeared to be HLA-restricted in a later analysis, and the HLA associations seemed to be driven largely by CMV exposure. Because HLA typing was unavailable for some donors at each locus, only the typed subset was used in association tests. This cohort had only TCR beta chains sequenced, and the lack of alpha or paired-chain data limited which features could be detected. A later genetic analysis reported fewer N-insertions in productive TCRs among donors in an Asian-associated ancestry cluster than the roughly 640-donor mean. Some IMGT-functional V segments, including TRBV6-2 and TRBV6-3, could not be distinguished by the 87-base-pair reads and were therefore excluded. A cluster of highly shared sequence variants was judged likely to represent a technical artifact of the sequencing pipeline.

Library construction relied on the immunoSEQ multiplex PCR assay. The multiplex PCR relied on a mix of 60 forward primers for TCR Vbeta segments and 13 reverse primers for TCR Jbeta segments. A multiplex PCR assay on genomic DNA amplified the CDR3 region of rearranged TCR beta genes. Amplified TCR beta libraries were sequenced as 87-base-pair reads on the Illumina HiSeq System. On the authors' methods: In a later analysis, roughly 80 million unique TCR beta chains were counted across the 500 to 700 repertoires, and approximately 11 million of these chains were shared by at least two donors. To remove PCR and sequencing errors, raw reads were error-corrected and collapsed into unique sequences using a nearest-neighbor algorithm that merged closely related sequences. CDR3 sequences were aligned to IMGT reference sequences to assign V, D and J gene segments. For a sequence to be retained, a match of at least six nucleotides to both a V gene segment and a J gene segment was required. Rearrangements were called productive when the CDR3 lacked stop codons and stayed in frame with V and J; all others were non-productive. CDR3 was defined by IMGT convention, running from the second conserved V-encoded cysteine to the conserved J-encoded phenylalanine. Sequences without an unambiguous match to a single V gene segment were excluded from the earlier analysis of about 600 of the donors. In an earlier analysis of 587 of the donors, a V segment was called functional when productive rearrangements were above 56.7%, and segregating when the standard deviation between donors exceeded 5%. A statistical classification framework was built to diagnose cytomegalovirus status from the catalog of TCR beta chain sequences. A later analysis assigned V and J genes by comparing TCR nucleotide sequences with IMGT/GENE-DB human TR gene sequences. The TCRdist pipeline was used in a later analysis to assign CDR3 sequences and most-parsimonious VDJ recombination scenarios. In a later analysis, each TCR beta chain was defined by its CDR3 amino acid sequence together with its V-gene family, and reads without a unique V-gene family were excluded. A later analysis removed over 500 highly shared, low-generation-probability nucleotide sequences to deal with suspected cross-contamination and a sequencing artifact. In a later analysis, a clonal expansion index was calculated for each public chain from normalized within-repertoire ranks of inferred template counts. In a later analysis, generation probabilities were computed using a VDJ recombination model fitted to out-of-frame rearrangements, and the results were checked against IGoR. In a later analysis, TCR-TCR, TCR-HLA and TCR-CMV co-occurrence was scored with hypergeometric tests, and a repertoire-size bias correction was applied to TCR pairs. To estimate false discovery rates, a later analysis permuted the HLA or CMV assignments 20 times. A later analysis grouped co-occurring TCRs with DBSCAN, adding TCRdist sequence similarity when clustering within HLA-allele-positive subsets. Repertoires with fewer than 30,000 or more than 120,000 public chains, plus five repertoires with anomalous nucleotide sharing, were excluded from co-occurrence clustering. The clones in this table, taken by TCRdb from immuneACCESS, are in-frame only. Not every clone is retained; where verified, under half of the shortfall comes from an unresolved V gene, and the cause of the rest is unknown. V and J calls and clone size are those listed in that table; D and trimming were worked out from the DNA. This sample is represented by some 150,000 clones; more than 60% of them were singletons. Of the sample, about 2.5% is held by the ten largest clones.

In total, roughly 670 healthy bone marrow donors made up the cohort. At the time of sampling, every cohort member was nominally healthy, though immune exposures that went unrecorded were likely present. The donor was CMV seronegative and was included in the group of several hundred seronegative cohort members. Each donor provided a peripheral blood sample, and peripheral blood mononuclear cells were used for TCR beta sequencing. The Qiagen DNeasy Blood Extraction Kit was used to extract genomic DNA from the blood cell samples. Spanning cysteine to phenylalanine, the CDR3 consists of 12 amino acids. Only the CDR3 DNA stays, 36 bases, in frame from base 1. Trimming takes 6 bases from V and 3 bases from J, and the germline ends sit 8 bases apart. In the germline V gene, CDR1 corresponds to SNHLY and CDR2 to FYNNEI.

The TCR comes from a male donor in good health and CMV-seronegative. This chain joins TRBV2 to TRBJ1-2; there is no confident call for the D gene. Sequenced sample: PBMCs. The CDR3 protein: CASRREDYGYTF. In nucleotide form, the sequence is TGTGCCAGCAGGAGGGAAGACTATGGCTACACCTTC.